This entry lists 20 T cell receptor beta chains sequenced from one sample in a study of OX40 agonist ivuxolimab in advanced cancers. Clones were sequenced by immunoSEQ multiplex PCR, and TCRdb holds only the in-frame ones, with some missing. The sample carries about 41,000 clones, 87% recorded once. Material: CD4+ or CD8+ T cells sorted from blood, obtained in a trial of the OX40 agonist ivuxolimab. These receptor sequences come from an adult with an advanced solid tumor such as melanoma, head and neck, liver or kidney cancer.

The chain recombines TRBV5-1 with TRBJ2-3; possibly TRBD2 for D (5 bases). V was clipped by 0 bases and J by 2 bases, with 13 bases between them. Germline CDR1 SGHRS, CDR2 YFSETQ. The CDR3 sequence is 16 residues long. The CDR3 region is CASSLVRGRYTDTQYF. For the CDR3, the DNA is TGCGCCAGCAGCTTGGTTCGCGGGCGTTACACAGATACGCAGTATTTT. Complete variable domain (other parts from reference TRBV5-1 and TRBJ2-3): KAGVTQTPRYLIKTRGQQVTLSCSPISGHRSVSWYQQTPGQGLQFLFEYFSETQRNKGNFPGRFSGRQFSNSRSEMNVSTLELGDSALYLCASSLVRGRYTDTQYFGPGTRLTVL.

The V call is TRBV29-1, the J call TRBJ2-7, with D tentatively TRBD2 (6 bases). The CDR3 has 12 amino acids. The germline V gene has CDR1 SQVTM and CDR2 ANQGSEA. The V gene lost 1 base and the J gene lost 9 bases, with 13 bases spanning the gap. Here the CDR3 DNA reads TGCAGCGTTGAAGTAGGTTACGGGGGGCAGTACTTC. It codes for CSVEVGYGGQYF.

V and J are TRBV14 and TRBJ2-5; a weak D match, TRBD1 (6 bases). The CDR3 has 14 amino acids. Trimming left V 3 bases short and J 4 bases short, with 12 bases between. Germline V gene data show CDR1 as SGHDN and CDR2 as FVKESK. Here the CDR3 reads CASSQIQGTETQYF. In DNA form, the CDR3 reads TGTGCCAGCAGCCAGATACAGGGAACAGAGACCCAGTACTTC.

V usage is TRBV6-5 and J usage is TRBJ2-7; 10 bases are a match to TRBD2. Germline-derived CDR1 and CDR2 are MNHEY and SVGAGI. The CDR3 sequence is 13 residues long. V shed 7 bases, J shed 2 bases, and the junction held 2 bases outside the gene matches. The CDR3 is CASTSGRAYEQYF. The DNA of the CDR3 is TGTGCCAGCACCAGCGGGAGGGCCTACGAGCAGTACTTC.

The chain combines TRBV2 with TRBJ2-5; 10 bases map to TRBD2. The CDR3 is made up of 16 amino acids. Looked up from germline, CDR1 is SNHLY and CDR2 is FYNNEI. V gave up 3 bases and J gave up 4 bases; unmatched junction bases: 8. The chain's CDR3 is CASSEFQREGLETQYF. DNA for the CDR3: TGTGCCAGCAGTGAGTTCCAGCGGGAGGGATTAGAGACCCAGTACTTC.

V is TRBV4-3 and J is TRBJ1-1; the D gene is possibly TRBD1 (5 bases). CDR3 length: 14 amino acids. Deletions cut 0 bases from V and 9 bases from J, with 14 bases between. Germline V gene data show CDR1 as LGHNA and CDR2 as YSLEER. CDR3: CASSQDMGGIKAFF. The CDR3 DNA follows: TGCGCCAGCAGCCAAGATATGGGGGGGATAAAAGCTTTCTTT.

This clone was picked up a small number of times. J is TRBJ1-1 and V is TRBV19; D uncertain. Looked up from germline, CDR1 is LNHDA and CDR2 is SQIVND (reference sequence). Trimming shortened V by 6 bases and J by 3 bases, and 5 bases separated the two germline ends. The CDR3 sequence is 11 residues long. The CDR3 DNA follows: TGTGCCAGTAGGTTTTACACTGAAGCTTTCTTT. Amino acid sequence: CASRFYTEAFF.

V and J are TRBV4-2 and TRBJ2-5; no firm D call. Germline V lookup: CDR1 LGHNA, CDR2 YNFKEQ. V shed 0 bases and J shed 1 base, with 6 bases lying between them. CDR3 size: 14 residues. CDR3 in DNA: TGTGCCAGCAGCCAAGAGTGGGGCCAAGAGACCCAGTACTTC. As protein: CASSQEWGQETQYF.

The J gene is TRBJ1-1, the V gene TRBV18; D is undetermined. The CDR3 covers 15 residues. Germline lookup yields CDR1 KGHSH and CDR2 LQKENI. V was trimmed by 2 bases and J by 2 bases, leaving 12 bases between them. CDR3 in amino acids: CASSPELGRNTEAFF. The CDR3 DNA reads TGTGCCAGCTCACCAGAGCTTGGGCGCAACACTGAAGCTTTCTTT. The full variable domain, in which reference TRBV18 and TRBJ1-1 provide the parts outside the CDR3, is NAGVMQNPRHLVRRRGQEARLRCSPMKGHSHVYWYRQLPEEGLKFMVYLQKENIIDESGMPKERFSAEFPKEGPSILRIQQVVRGDSAAYFCASSPELGRNTEAFFGQGTRLTVV.

The J gene is TRBJ1-4, the V gene TRBV9, with 8 bases aligning to TRBD1. J lost 11 bases, V lost 0 bases, and 9 bases had no gene match. Germline CDR1 reads SGDLS; CDR2 reads YYNGEE. The CDR3 covers 15 residues. CDR3 loop: CASSVEAQGVGKLFF. DNA of the CDR3: TGTGCCAGCAGCGTAGAGGCACAGGGGGTAGGGAAACTGTTTTTT.

This clone was seen more than once but under ten times. The CDR3 is CASSDRASQPQHF. The CDR3 nucleotides read TGTGCCAGCTCAGACAGGGCGAGTCAGCCCCAGCATTTT. J is TRBJ1-5 and V is TRBV6-5; 7 nucleotides match TRBD1. Trimming at V came to 8 bases and at J to 6 bases, leaving 7 bases not matched to a gene. This CDR3 is 13 amino acids long. Germline lookup yields CDR1 MNHEY and CDR2 SVGAGI.

This clone was detected once. The CDR3 loop is CASSLGYTQYF. CDR3 nucleotides: TGTGCCAGCAGCTTAGGCTATACGCAGTATTTT. The V and J genes are TRBV11-3 and TRBJ2-3; no clear D gene. This CDR3 has 11 amino acids. Germline assignment: CDR1 SGHNT and CDR2 YENEEA. V was trimmed by 1 base and J by 7 bases, leaving 3 bases between them.

About this clone: The same CDR3 also results from other DNA sequences found in this sample. The chain carries TRBV11-3 and TRBJ2-7; TRBD1 is a possible D gene (5 bases). V lost 3 bases and J 5 bases, leaving 5 bases between the germline ends. Germline V gene sequence: CDR1 SGHNT, CDR2 YENEEA. This CDR3 comprises 11 residues. The CDR3 DNA reads as TGTGCCAGCAGCTTCAGGGACGAGCAGTACTTC. Amino acid sequence: CASSFRDEQYF.

The chain combines TRBV5-6 with TRBJ1-2, with 7 bases matching TRBD1. CDR1 is SGHDT, CDR2 YYEEEE, per germline. The V segment lost 4 bases and the J segment 10 bases; nucleotides outside the gene matches: 7. This CDR3 has 12 residues. In DNA form, the CDR3 reads TGTGCCAGCAGCGAGGGACAGATTGCCTACACCTTC. It is translated as CASSEGQIAYTF.

V and J are TRBV7-2 and TRBJ1-6; D might be TRBD1 (6 bases). Germline CDR1 SGHTA, CDR2 FQGNSA. This CDR3 region has 13 residues. Trimming pared 4 bases from V and 9 bases from J, leaving 10 bases between. The CDR3 sequence: CASSYRQVSPLHF. In DNA form, the CDR3 reads TGTGCCAGCAGCTACCGACAGGTTTCACCCCTCCACTTT.

DNA of the CDR3: TGTGCCAGCTCACCTACAGCGACCGGGGAGCTGTTTTTT. Residues: CASSPTATGELFF. The rearrangement joins TRBV18 to TRBJ2-2; no reliable D call. Trimming stripped 3 bases from V and 5 bases from J, with 7 bases between. The germline V gene encodes CDR1 KGHSH and CDR2 LQKENI. This CDR3 is built from 13 residues. The full variable domain, its missing parts supplied by reference TRBV18 and TRBJ2-2, is NAGVMQNPRHLVRRRGQEARLRCSPMKGHSHVYWYRQLPEEGLKFMVYLQKENIIDESGMPKERFSAEFPKEGPSILRIQQVVRGDSAAYFCASSPTATGELFFGEGSRLTVL.

V is TRBV4-2 and J is TRBJ1-5; perhaps TRBD1 as D (6 bases). This CDR3 comprises 14 residues. V was clipped by 6 bases and J by 3 bases, with 12 bases between them. Germline V gene lookup returns CDR1 LGHNA and CDR2 YNFKEQ. The CDR3 DNA sequence: TGTGCCAGCAGACCCGACAGGTACAATCAGCCCCAGCATTTT. Protein: CASRPDRYNQPQHF.

V usage is TRBV10-3 and J usage is TRBJ2-1; TRBD1 agrees at 9 bases. This CDR3 region has 14 residues. CDR1 ENHRY and CDR2 SYGVKD come from the germline V gene. Germline trimming cut 6 bases from V and 5 bases from J; bases unmatched to any gene: 5. CDR3 DNA: TGTGCCATCAGCCCGGGACAGGGAAACAATGAGCAGTTCTTC. It translates to CAISPGQGNNEQFF.

V usage is TRBV7-8 and J usage is TRBJ2-1, with TRBD1 as a possible D gene (6 bases). Germline values: CDR1 SGHVS, CDR2 FQNEAQ. This CDR3 is 13 amino acids long. V was clipped by 7 bases and J by 7 bases, with 14 bases between them. The CDR3 coding sequence is TGTGCCAGCACTCTTTTAAGGGGGAATGAGCAGTTCTTC. Translated, it gives CASTLLRGNEQFF.

The chain links TRBV5-4 to TRBJ1-1; D is possibly TRBD1 (6 bases). V shed 4 bases and J shed 1 base, with 14 bases lying between them. The CDR3 runs to 15 residues. Looked up from germline, CDR1 is SGHNT and CDR2 is YYREEE (reference sequence). DNA of the CDR3: TGTGCCAGCAGCGGGGGCGGGGACCCGAACACTGAAGCTTTCTTT. The encoded protein is CASSGGGDPNTEAFF.